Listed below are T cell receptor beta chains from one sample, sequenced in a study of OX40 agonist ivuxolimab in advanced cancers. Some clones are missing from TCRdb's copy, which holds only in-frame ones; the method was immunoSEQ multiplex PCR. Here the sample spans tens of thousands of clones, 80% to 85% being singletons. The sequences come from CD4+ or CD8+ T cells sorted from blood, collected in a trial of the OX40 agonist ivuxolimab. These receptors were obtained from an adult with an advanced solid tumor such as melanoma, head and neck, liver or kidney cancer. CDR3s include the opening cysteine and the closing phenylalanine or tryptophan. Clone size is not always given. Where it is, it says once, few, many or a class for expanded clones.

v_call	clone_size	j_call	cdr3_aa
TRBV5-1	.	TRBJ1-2	CASSLQESNYGYTF
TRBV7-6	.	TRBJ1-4	CASSLAQGTTNEKLFF
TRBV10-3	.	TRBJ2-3	CAISGTSGSGDTQYF
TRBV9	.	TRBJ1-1	CASSPGQAGTEAFF
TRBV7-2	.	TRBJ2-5	CASSLQRNQETQYF
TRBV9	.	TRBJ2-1	CASSPQQRGEQFF
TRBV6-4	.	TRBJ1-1	CASSARWDGTEAFF
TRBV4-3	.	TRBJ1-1	CASSQEGGTEAFF
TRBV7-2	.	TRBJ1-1	CASSLFPGQTTEAFF
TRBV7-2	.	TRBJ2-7	CASSQWQNYEQYF
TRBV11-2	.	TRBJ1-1	CASSPDNGGYLNTEAFF
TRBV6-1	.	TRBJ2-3	CASSKGQGFTDTQYF
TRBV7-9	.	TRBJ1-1	CASGQDRAEAFF
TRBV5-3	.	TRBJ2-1	CARSLREGYNEQFF
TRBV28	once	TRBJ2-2	CASSLFAGELFF
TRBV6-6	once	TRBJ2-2	CATIKGQGVYTGELFF
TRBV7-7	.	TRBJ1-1	CASSSQLNTEAFF
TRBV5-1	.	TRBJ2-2	CASSGGAVNTGELFF
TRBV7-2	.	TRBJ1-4	CASSLGGFPNEKLFF
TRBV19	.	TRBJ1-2	CASSIADSPANYGYTF
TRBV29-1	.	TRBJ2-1	CSALGLAGISGNEQFF
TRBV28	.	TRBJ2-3	CASSAGGPINTQYF
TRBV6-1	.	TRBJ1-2	CASRANYGYTF
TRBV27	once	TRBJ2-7	CASSTRLAGTNEQYF
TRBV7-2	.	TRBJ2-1	CASSIYGEYNEQFF
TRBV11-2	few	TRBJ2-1	CASSLDPFRGKAYNEQFF